The TCR beta chain under discussion was sequenced for a study of CXCR3 chemokines and chemotherapy response in bladder cancer. CDR1 is LNHDA and CDR2 is SQIVND in the germline V gene (reference sequence). J gave up 5 bases and V 5 bases, and 7 bases lay outside the gene matches. This CDR3 has 14 amino acids. This clonotype is termed medium-sized. TCRdb reprocessed the PCR reads with MiXCR, giving one entry per CDR3 protein. In the table there are 7,000 to 10,000 distinct CDR3 sequences, about 23% of which are singletons. This TCR was sampled from a human donor with bladder cancer that did not respond to neoadjuvant chemotherapy. The chain links TRBV19 to TRBJ2-7; 9 nucleotides agree with TRBD1. Specimen collection occurred from a patient whose treatment included neoadjuvant chemotherapy. The CDR3 DNA is TGTGCCAGTAGTGTTTCCGGGACAGGGAACGAGCAGTACTTC. This gives the protein CASSVSGTGNEQYF.